These 17 T cell receptor beta chains originate from one sample sequenced in a study of OX40 agonist ivuxolimab in advanced cancers. The protocol was immunoSEQ multiplex PCR, while the TCRdb copy is restricted to in-frame clones and leaves out a portion. The data hold 7,500 to 8,500 clones, with roughly 87% observed a single time. The sample consisted of CD4+ or CD8+ T cells sorted from blood, taken in a trial of the OX40 agonist ivuxolimab. The receptors shown here come from an adult with an advanced solid tumor such as melanoma, head and neck, liver or kidney cancer.

V is TRBV7-9 and J is TRBJ2-3; TRBD2 aligns across 12 bases. Losses at the gene ends were 4 bases for V and 4 bases for J; bases not matched to a gene: 6. CDR1 and CDR2 from the germline V gene are SEHNR and FQNEAQ (reference sequence). This CDR3 spans 16 amino acids. DNA for the CDR3: TGTGCCAGCAGCTCTGCCCTAGCGGGAGGGCCAGATACGCAGTATTTT. Its translation is CASSSALAGGPDTQYF.

A word on this clone: A junction end diverges from the germline sequence, so it may reflect a read error. The same CDR3 arises from other DNA sequences in this sample as well. J is TRBJ2-7 and V is TRBV18; TRBD2 might be the D (5 bases). The germline CDR1 and CDR2 sequences are KGHSH and LQKENI. The CDR3 is 13 amino acids. This CDR3 reads CASSPPGTYEQYF. The CDR3 DNA reads TGCGCCAGCTCACCCCCGGGGACCTACGAGCAGTACTTC.

This CDR3 reads CASSLRSNEQFF. The DNA of the CDR3 is TGTGCCAGCAGCTTACGGAGCAATGAGCAGTTCTTC. V is TRBV7-8 and J is TRBJ2-1; D not certain. This CDR3 comprises 12 residues. Germline-derived CDR1 and CDR2 are SGHVS and FQNEAQ. With 2 bases removed from V and 6 bases from J, the gap between germline ends came to 5 bases.

The rearrangement uses TRBV27 and TRBJ1-1, with 8 bases that match TRBD1. From germline, CDR1 is MNHEY and CDR2 SMNVEV (reference sequence). The CDR3 contains 16 residues. Trimming at V came to 1 base and at J to 0 bases, leaving 4 bases not matched to a gene. The DNA for the CDR3 is TGTGCCAGCAGTTTATTAGGGGGACAGGTGAACACTGAAGCTTTCTTT. Residues: CASSLLGGQVNTEAFF.

The J gene is TRBJ2-7, the V gene TRBV6-5; D ambiguous. The V end lost 2 bases, the J end lost 2 bases, and 4 bases lay between the germline ends. The CDR3 runs 12 residues. Germline CDR1 reads MNHEY; CDR2 reads SVGAGI. The DNA for the CDR3 is TGTGCCAGCAGTTACGTCGCCTACGAGCAGTACTTC. Translated, it gives CASSYVAYEQYF.

The gene calls are TRBV12-5 and TRBJ2-1; either TRBD1 or TRBD2 may supply D (5 bases each). The CDR3 covers 16 residues. Germline CDR1 and CDR2: LGHNT and FRNRAP. Trimming removed 0 bases at V and 2 bases at J, with 11 bases between. CDR3 in DNA: TGTGCTAGTGGTTTGGTAGACGGGACGACCTACAATGAGCAGTTCTTC. Its protein is CASGLVDGTTYNEQFF.

The chain couples TRBV27 to TRBJ2-3, with 7 bases fitting TRBD1. The CDR3 is 16 residues long. V shed 6 bases and J 2 bases; nucleotides not matched to a gene: 11. CDR1 is MNHEY and CDR2 is SMNVEV in the germline V gene (reference sequence). DNA for the CDR3: TGTGCCAGCAGCCCCATTGGGGACAGCTTCACAGATACGCAGTATTTT. Translating it yields CASSPIGDSFTDTQYF.

This CDR3 reads CASSSPGENTDTQYF. CDR3 DNA sequence: TGTGCCAGCAGCTCCCCTGGTGAAAACACAGATACGCAGTATTTT. The rearrangement joins TRBV4-2 to TRBJ2-3, with D uncertain. V was pared by 5 bases and J by 2 bases, with 14 bases between. The length of the CDR3 is 15 residues. Germline CDR1 reads LGHNA; CDR2 reads YNFKEQ.

This chain connects TRBV5-1 to TRBJ2-7, with 9 nucleotides matching TRBD1. Trimming at V came to 4 bases and at J to 5 bases, leaving 7 bases not matched to a gene. The CDR3 covers 14 residues. Germline CDR1 is SGHRS and CDR2 is YFSETQ. The CDR3 reads CASSQDRGWDEQYF. For the CDR3, the DNA is TGCGCCAGCAGCCAGGACAGGGGTTGGGACGAGCAGTACTTC.

Remarks on this clone: This CDR3 is also generated by other DNA sequences in the sample. The V gene is TRBV27, the J gene TRBJ2-7; D is tentatively TRBD1 or TRBD2 (6 bases each). With 3 bases removed from V and 3 bases from J, the gap between germline ends came to 9 bases. The CDR3 covers 13 residues. Germline V gene lookup returns CDR1 MNHEY and CDR2 SMNVEV (reference sequence). Here the CDR3 reads CASSFRGLYEQYF. For the CDR3, the DNA is TGTGCCAGCAGTTTCCGGGGGCTCTACGAGCAGTACTTC.

CDR3 nucleotides: TGTGCCAGCAGCTTTGAACAGTTCTACGAGCAGTACTTC. Protein product: CASSFEQFYEQYF. V is TRBV7-2 and J is TRBJ2-7, with unresolved D. This CDR3 spans 13 amino acids. The germline gives CDR1 SGHTA, CDR2 FQGNSA. Trimming removed 3 bases from V and 3 bases from J, with 9 bases in between.

This chain joins TRBV30 and TRBJ1-1; D is ambiguous. The CDR3 is 13 amino acids. Trimming stripped 8 bases from V and 5 bases from J, with 18 bases between. The V gene's germline CDR1 is GTSNPN and CDR2 SVGIG (reference sequence). Here the CDR3 DNA reads TGTGCCGGTTCGTTGGATCGTCGGACTGAAGCTTTCTTT. It encodes CAGSLDRRTEAFF. Supplemented by reference TRBV30 and TRBJ1-1, the full variable domain reads SQTIHQWPATLVQPVGSPLSLECTVEGTSNPNLYWYRQAAGRGLQLLFYSVGIGQISSEVPQNLSASRPQDRQFILSSKKLLLSDSGFYLCAGSLDRRTEAFFGQGTRLTVV.

This clone was found a few times. The chain couples TRBV5-4 to TRBJ2-1, with 9 nucleotides matching TRBD2. Trimming took 0 bases from V and 5 from J; bases not matched to a gene: 3. Per germline, CDR1 SGHNT and CDR2 YYREEE (reference sequence). The CDR3 extends over 15 amino acids. Here the CDR3 DNA reads TGTGCCAGCAGCTTGGTAGCGGGAGAGCACAATGAGCAGTTCTTC. This codes for CASSLVAGEHNEQFF.

The V and J genes are TRBV7-8 and TRBJ1-2; the D gene is possibly TRBD1 (5 bases). V lost 1 base and J 8 bases, leaving 14 bases between the germline ends. There are 14 residues in the CDR3. Germline CDR1 reads SGHVS; CDR2 reads FQNEAQ. DNA for the CDR3: TGTGCCAGCAGCTTAGTGGGGGTAGGGGAGGGCTACACCTTC. Translation gives CASSLVGVGEGYTF. Based on the CDR3 plus reference TRBV7-8 and TRBJ1-2, the full variable domain is GAGVSQSPRYKVAKRGQDVALRCDPISGHVSLFWYQQALGQGPEFLTYFQNEAQLDKSGLPSDRFFAERPEGSVSTLKIQRTQQEDSAVYLCASSLVGVGEGYTFGSGTRLTVV.

The CDR3 DNA reads TGTGCCACCAGTCGGCGGGAAAGAGGGACAGATACGCAGTATTTT. It codes for CATSRRERGTDTQYF. The genes are TRBV15 and TRBJ2-3, with D possibly TRBD2 on 6 matching bases. The CDR3 spans 15 residues. V shed 6 bases and J shed 3 bases, with 16 bases lying between them. Per germline, CDR1 LNHNV and CDR2 YYDKDF (reference sequence).

This chain links TRBV15 with TRBJ2-7; tentatively, D is TRBD1 (5 bases). The CDR3 covers 16 residues. V gave up 2 bases and J gave up 5 bases, with 19 bases separating them. The germline gives CDR1 LNHNV, CDR2 YYDKDF (reference sequence). CDR3 coding DNA: TGTGCCACCAGCAGACACAAGACCATCCAGGGTGACGAGCAGTACTTC. Translated, it gives CATSRHKTIQGDEQYF.

This chain links TRBV7-3 with TRBJ2-3; 9 nucleotides line up with TRBD2. V was pared by 1 base and J by 0 bases, with 2 bases of the junction left unmatched. Per the germline V gene, CDR1 is SGHTA and CDR2 is FQGTGA. CDR3 size: 16 residues. The DNA of the CDR3 is TGTGCCAGCAGCTTAATAGGACTAGCGAGCACAGATACGCAGTATTTT. Residues: CASSLIGLASTDTQYF.